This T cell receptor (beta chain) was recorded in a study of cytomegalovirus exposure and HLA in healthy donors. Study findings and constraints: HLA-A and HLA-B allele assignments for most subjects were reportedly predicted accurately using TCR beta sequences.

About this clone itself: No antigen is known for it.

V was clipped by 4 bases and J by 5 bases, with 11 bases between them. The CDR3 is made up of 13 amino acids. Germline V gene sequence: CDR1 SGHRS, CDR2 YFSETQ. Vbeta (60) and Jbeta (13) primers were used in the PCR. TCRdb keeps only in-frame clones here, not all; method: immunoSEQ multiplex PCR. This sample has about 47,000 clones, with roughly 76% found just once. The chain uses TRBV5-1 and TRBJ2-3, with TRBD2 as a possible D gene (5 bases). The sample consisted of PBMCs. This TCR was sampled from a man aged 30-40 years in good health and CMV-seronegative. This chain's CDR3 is CASSLNRGDTQYF. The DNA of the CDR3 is TGCGCCAGCAGCCTAAACCGGGGAGATACGCAGTATTTT.